One sample yielded the 29 T cell receptor beta chains listed below, sequenced in a study of blood T cell repertoires in COVID-19. Measured with immunoSEQ multiplex PCR; TCRdb has only the in-frame clones, and not every one. This sample yields about 64,000 clones, of which roughly 91% are seen a single time; about 9.4% belongs to the top ten. What was sequenced was PBMCs or T cells enriched from blood (not recorded which). The receptors shown here come from a woman aged 40 to 50 who had recovered from COVID-19.

This chain joins TRBV19 and TRBJ1-6; D is perhaps TRBD1 (6 bases). From germline, CDR1 is LNHDA and CDR2 SQIVND (reference sequence). The CDR3 covers 15 residues. V was cut by 5 bases and J by 7 bases, with 15 bases left in between. The CDR3 protein is CASSEGQFVNSPLHF. The CDR3 DNA reads as TGTGCCAGTAGTGAAGGACAGTTCGTCAATTCACCCCTCCACTTT.

This clone is a singleton in its sample. The chain is built from TRBV5-5 and TRBJ2-7; 9 bases align to TRBD1. Germline lookup yields CDR1 SGHKS and CDR2 YYEKEE (reference sequence). V gave up 1 base and J gave up 7 bases; unmatched junction bases: 15. This CDR3 contains 17 residues. The CDR3 region has the DNA TGTGCCAGCAGCTTGATGGGGACAGGGCCCCTCTTGAGGGAGCAGTACTTC. Its translation is CASSLMGTGPLLREQYF. The entire variable domain, with the rest obtained from reference TRBV5-5 and TRBJ2-7, is as follows: DAGVTQSPTHLIKTRGQQVTLRCSPISGHKSVSWYQQVLGQGPQFIFQYYEKEERGRGNFPDRFSARQFPNYSSELNVNALLLGDSALYLCASSLMGTGPLLREQYFGPGTRLTVT.

The chain links TRBV6-5 to TRBJ2-5, with 9 bases that match TRBD1. Per the germline V gene, CDR1 is MNHEY and CDR2 is SVGAGI. The junction had 9 bases not matched to a gene; V was cut back by 6 bases and J by 4 bases. CDR3 length: 15 residues. The CDR3, as DNA: TGTGCCAGCAGACTCGGGACAGGGAGGGGAGAGACCCAGTACTTC. Translated: CASRLGTGRGETQYF.

The chain carries TRBV27 and TRBJ2-1, with a possible D match to TRBD2 (6 bases). CDR1 is MNHEY, CDR2 SMNVEV, per germline (reference sequence). This CDR3 has 14 residues. V dropped 6 bases and J dropped 5 bases, with 14 bases sitting between them. This chain's CDR3 is CASRSAGPHNEQFF. The CDR3 DNA reads TGTGCCAGCAGATCTGCGGGGCCCCACAATGAGCAGTTCTTC.

In its sample, this clone was seen a few times. The chain joins TRBV5-6 to TRBJ2-7, with TRBD2 matching 9 bases. The V segment lost 6 bases and the J segment 3 bases; nucleotides outside the gene matches: 10. In germline, CDR1 is SGHDT, CDR2 YYEEEE. CDR3 length: 15 amino acids. This CDR3 is CASNIIAGARYEQYF. Here the CDR3 DNA reads TGTGCCAGCAACATAATAGCGGGGGCCCGCTACGAGCAGTACTTC.

This clone was found a few times. V is TRBV19 and J is TRBJ2-6; the match to TRBD2 covers 11 bases. The germline CDR1 and CDR2 sequences are LNHDA and SQIVND (reference sequence). V shed 6 bases, J shed 3 bases, and the junction held 4 bases outside the gene matches. This CDR3 contains 16 residues. DNA of the CDR3: TGTGCCAGTAGCGGGACTAGCGGTTTTGGGGCCAACGTCCTGACTTTC. Encoded protein: CASSGTSGFGANVLTF.

This chain connects TRBV7-2 to TRBJ2-3; 13 bases align to TRBD2. Germline V CDR1 and CDR2: SGHTA, FQGNSA. The CDR3 totals 18 residues. Unmatched junction bases numbered 15, after V lost 5 bases and J lost 7 bases. CDR3 coding DNA: TGTGCCAGCAGCCCTAGGGCCTCAACTAGCGGGGGGGCCTATACGCAGTATTTT. This gives the protein CASSPRASTSGGAYTQYF.

This clone was observed a single time. The chain's CDR3 is CASSEGASLGNEQFF. The CDR3 region has the DNA TGTGCCAGCAGTGAAGGGGCTAGCTTGGGCAATGAGCAGTTCTTC. This chain links TRBV6-1 with TRBJ2-1, with a weak D call TRBD2 (5 bases). Germline-derived CDR1 and CDR2 are MNHNS and SASEGT. The CDR3 spans 15 residues. V was trimmed by 1 base and J by 6 bases, leaving 13 bases between them.

This rearrangement joins TRBV12-3 or TRBV12-4 to TRBJ1-2, with TRBD1 matching over 8 bases. The trim removed 3 bases at V and 8 bases at J, leaving 5 bases unmatched. The CDR3 extends over 13 amino acids. CDR3 sequence reads: CASSFQGAGGYTF. In DNA, the CDR3 is TGTGCCAGCAGTTTTCAGGGGGCAGGCGGCTACACCTTC.

The gene calls are TRBV3-1 (or the pseudogene TRBV3-2) and TRBJ1-5, with TRBD1 as a possible D gene (6 bases). Germline V gene data show CDR1 as LGHDT and CDR2 as YNNKEL (reference sequence). The CDR3 consists of 15 residues. Deletions cut 0 bases from V and 9 bases from J, with 15 bases between. The CDR3 loop is CASSQDATGGRPQHF. The DNA of the CDR3 is TGTGCCAGCAGCCAAGATGCGACAGGAGGCAGGCCCCAGCATTTT.

For the CDR3, the DNA is TGTGCCAGCAGCGGCTCTGGACTAGCGGGGAACAATGAGCAGTTCTTC. Encoded protein: CASSGSGLAGNNEQFF. This sequence joins TRBV9 and TRBJ2-1; TRBD2 agrees at 12 bases. The J segment lost 5 bases and the V segment lost 3 bases, leaving 6 bases of the junction unmatched. The CDR3 covers 16 residues. CDR1 SGDLS and CDR2 YYNGEE come from the germline V gene.

The rearrangement links TRBV3-1 (or the pseudogene TRBV3-2) to TRBJ1-3, with 8 bases fitting TRBD1. CDR1 and CDR2 (germline): LGHDT, YNNKEL (reference sequence). This CDR3 has 20 residues. Trimming took 2 bases from V and 0 from J; bases not matched to a gene: 15. DNA for the CDR3: TGTGCCAGCAGCCAACTGCGGACAGGGCTGGTAAGGGACTCTGGAAACACCATATATTTT. It specifies CASSQLRTGLVRDSGNTIYF.

This clone appeared many times. The chain recombines TRBV7-9 with TRBJ2-7; TRBD1 aligns across 8 bases. The V gene end was trimmed by 5 bases and the J gene end by 2 bases; junction bases not matched to a gene: 5. This CDR3 contains 14 residues. CDR1 and CDR2 (germline): SEHNR, FQNEAQ (reference sequence). CDR3 amino acids: CASSAVQGAYEQYF. The DNA of the CDR3 is TGTGCCAGCAGCGCCGTACAGGGGGCCTACGAGCAGTACTTC. The variable domain in full, with the rest retrieved from reference TRBV7-9 and TRBJ2-7, is DTGVSQNPRHKITKRGQNVTFRCDPISEHNRLYWYRQTLGQGPEFLTYFQNEAQLEKSRLLSDRFSAERPKGSFSTLEIQRTEQGDSAMYLCASSAVQGAYEQYFGPGTRLTVT.

The chain recombines TRBV3-1 (or the pseudogene TRBV3-2) with TRBJ1-1; D is perhaps TRBD1 (6 bases). The length of the CDR3 is 14 residues. Germline assignment: CDR1 LGHDT and CDR2 YNNKEL (reference sequence). The V end lost 3 bases, the J end lost 0 bases, and 8 bases lay between the germline ends. This chain's CDR3 is CASSQRQVNTEAFF. The CDR3 nucleotides read TGTGCCAGCAGCCAGCGACAGGTGAACACTGAAGCTTTCTTT.

In DNA, the CDR3 is TGTGCCAGCAGTTACGCGGCTAGCGGGTCGGAGACCCAGTACTTC. Amino acids: CASSYAASGSETQYF. The chain couples TRBV6-2 or TRBV6-3 to TRBJ2-5; 8 nucleotides match TRBD2. Losses at the gene ends were 2 bases for V and 5 bases for J; bases not matched to a gene: 7. The CDR3 is made up of 15 amino acids. CDR1 MNHEY and CDR2 SVGEGT come from the germline V gene.

CDR3 loop: CASRLPPNTIYF. The CDR3 DNA reads as TGTGCCAGCAGATTACCCCCGAACACCATATATTTT. The chain is built from TRBV12-3 or TRBV12-4 and TRBJ1-3; D is uncertain. V shed 6 bases and J shed 7 bases, with 10 bases lying between them. The CDR3 covers 12 residues.

The chain is built from TRBV5-1 and TRBJ1-1; no definite D call. From germline, CDR1 is SGHRS and CDR2 YFSETQ. Deletions cut 4 bases from V and 1 base from J, with 8 bases between. This CDR3 has 13 amino acids. The CDR3 region is CASSPAGNTEAFF. CDR3 nucleotide sequence: TGCGCCAGCAGCCCCGCAGGGAACACTGAAGCTTTCTTT.

The sample holds a few counts of this clone. V is TRBV5-1 and J is TRBJ1-5; perhaps TRBD1 as D (5 bases). Germline V gives CDR1 SGHRS, CDR2 YFSETQ. The CDR3 is 15 amino acids. V was cut by 0 bases and J by 1 base, with 8 bases left in between. CDR3 in amino acids: CASSLAGDSNQPQHF. CDR3 DNA: TGCGCCAGCAGCTTGGCGGGGGACAGCAATCAGCCCCAGCATTTT.

The chain is built from TRBV5-5 and TRBJ2-3; 8 bases map to TRBD1. The V gene end was trimmed by 4 bases and the J gene end by 2 bases; junction bases not matched to a gene: 6. Germline values: CDR1 SGHKS, CDR2 YYEKEE (reference sequence). CDR3 length equals 15 residues. The CDR3 DNA sequence: TGTGCCAGCAGCCAGACAGGGGCCACCACAGATACGCAGTATTTT. Its protein product is CASSQTGATTDTQYF.

V and J are TRBV27 and TRBJ1-4; TRBD1 is a possible D gene (5 bases). V was shortened by 6 bases and J by 2 bases, with 13 bases between the two germline ends. The CDR3 runs 15 residues. In germline, CDR1 is MNHEY, CDR2 SMNVEV (reference sequence). The CDR3 is CASRSWGGTNEKLFF. DNA of the CDR3: TGTGCCAGCAGATCCTGGGGGGGGACTAATGAAAAACTGTTTTTT. Complete variable domain (other parts from reference TRBV27 and TRBJ1-4): EAQVTQNPRYLITVTGKKLTVTCSQNMNHEYMSWYRQDPGLGLRQIYYSMNVEVTDKGDVPEGYKVSRKEKRNFPLILESPSPNQTSLYFCASRSWGGTNEKLFFGSGTQLSVL.

The V gene is TRBV27, the J gene TRBJ2-7, with 7 bases fitting TRBD1. J lost 0 bases, V lost 5 bases, and 7 bases had no gene match. The CDR3 length is 15 residues. Germline loops: CDR1 MNHEY, CDR2 SMNVEV (reference sequence). The CDR3 nucleotides are TGTGCCAGCAGTAAGGGACAGCTGAGCTCCTACGAGCAGTACTTC. Its protein is CASSKGQLSSYEQYF.

As regards this clone: The junction does not match germline at one end; this may be a read error. The CDR3 nucleotides are TGTGCCAGCAGCCCAATACCGGGACAGGGGAATCAAATCTTC. This gives the protein CASSPIPGQGNQIF. This chain joins TRBV3-1 (or the pseudogene TRBV3-2) and TRBJ1-2, with 10 bases matching TRBD1. The CDR3 is 14 amino acids. CDR1 is LGHDT, CDR2 YNNKEL, per germline (reference sequence).

CDR3 in DNA: TGTGCCAGCTCACCTAGCGGGGGCTGGGGCTACACCTTC. This gives the protein CASSPSGGWGYTF. The chain combines TRBV18 with TRBJ1-2; a weak D match, TRBD1 (6 bases). The germline gives CDR1 KGHSH, CDR2 LQKENI. The V end lost 3 bases, the J end lost 8 bases, and 13 bases lay between the germline ends. The CDR3 has 13 residues.

This chain links TRBV6-4 with TRBJ2-7, with TRBD1 as a possible D gene (6 bases). The CDR3 totals 13 residues. CDR1 is MRHNA, CDR2 SNTAGT, per germline. V lost 5 bases and J 3 bases, leaving 11 bases between the germline ends. In DNA, the CDR3 is TGTGCCAGCAGTAGGGGGAATCTCTACGAGCAGTACTTC. Protein sequence: CASSRGNLYEQYF.

The chain couples TRBV11-1 to TRBJ1-2, with D uncertain. CDR3 length equals 12 residues. Deletions cut 3 bases from V and 4 bases from J, with 6 bases between. The germline V gene has CDR1 SGHAT and CDR2 FQDESV (reference sequence). Here the CDR3 reads CASSLKAYGYTF. The CDR3 DNA follows: TGTGCCAGCAGCTTGAAAGCCTATGGCTACACCTTC.

The chain joins TRBV3-1 (or the pseudogene TRBV3-2) to TRBJ2-7, with no clear D. The CDR3 is 14 residues long. Germline lookup yields CDR1 LGHDT and CDR2 YNNKEL (reference sequence). The V and J ends lost 1 base and 2 bases respectively, with 9 bases between them. The DNA for the CDR3 is TGTGCCAGCAGCCAAGCCCAGGCTACCTACGAGCAGTACTTC. Translated: CASSQAQATYEQYF.

This chain joins TRBV5-1 and TRBJ1-2, with 10 bases matching TRBD1. The trim removed 3 bases at V and 0 bases at J, leaving 8 bases unmatched. Germline assignment: CDR1 SGHRS and CDR2 YFSETQ. CDR3 length: 17 amino acids. In nucleotides, the CDR3 is TGCGCCAGCAGCTCCCGGGACAGGGGTCTTCCTAACTATGGCTACACCTTC. Translation: CASSSRDRGLPNYGYTF.

This clone was detected only a few times. The chain is built from TRBV28 and TRBJ1-5, with TRBD1 matching over 9 bases. This CDR3 contains 17 residues. V dropped 1 base and J dropped 6; count of bases not matched to a gene: 10. Germline assignment: CDR1 MDHEN and CDR2 SYDVKM. In DNA form, the CDR3 reads TGTGCCAGCAGTTTATCCGGGACAGGGTACGGGAGTCAGCCCCAGCATTTT. Its translation: CASSLSGTGYGSQPQHF.

In the case of this clone: The junction does not match germline at one end; this may be a read error. V and J are TRBV10-3 and TRBJ2-7, with TRBD2 as a possible D gene (6 bases). This CDR3 region has 16 residues. CDR1 and CDR2 (germline): ENHRY, SYGVKD. CDR3 protein: CAINEEGFIGSYEQYF. Here the CDR3 DNA reads TGTGCCATCAATGAGGAGGGTTTTATCGGCTCCTACGAGCAGTACTTC.